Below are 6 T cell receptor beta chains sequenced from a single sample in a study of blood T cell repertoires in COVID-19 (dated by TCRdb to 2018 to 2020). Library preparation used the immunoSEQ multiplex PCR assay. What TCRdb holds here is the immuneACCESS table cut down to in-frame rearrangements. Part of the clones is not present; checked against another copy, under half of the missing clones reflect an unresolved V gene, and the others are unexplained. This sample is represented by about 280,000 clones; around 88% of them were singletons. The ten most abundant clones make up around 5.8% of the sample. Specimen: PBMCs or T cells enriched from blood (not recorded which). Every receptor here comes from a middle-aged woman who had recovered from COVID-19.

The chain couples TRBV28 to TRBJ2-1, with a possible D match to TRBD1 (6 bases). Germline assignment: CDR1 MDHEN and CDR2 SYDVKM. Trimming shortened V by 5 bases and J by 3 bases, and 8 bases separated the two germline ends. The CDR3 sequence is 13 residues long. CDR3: CASSTGNYNEQFF. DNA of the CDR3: TGTGCCAGCAGTACAGGGAACTACAATGAGCAGTTCTTC.

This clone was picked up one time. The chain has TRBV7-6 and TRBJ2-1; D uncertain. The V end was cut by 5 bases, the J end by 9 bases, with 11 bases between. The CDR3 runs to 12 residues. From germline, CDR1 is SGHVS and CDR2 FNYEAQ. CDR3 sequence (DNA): TGTGCCAGCAGCCCTGAGGTGGGTGAGCAGTTCTTC. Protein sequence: CASSPEVGEQFF.

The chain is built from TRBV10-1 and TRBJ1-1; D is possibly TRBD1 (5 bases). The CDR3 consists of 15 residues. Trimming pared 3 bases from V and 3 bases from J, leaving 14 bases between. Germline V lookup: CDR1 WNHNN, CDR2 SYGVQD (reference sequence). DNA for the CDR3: TGCGCCAGCAGTGAATCGGGGGTTGCGGACACTGAAGCTTTCTTT. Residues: CASSESGVADTEAFF.

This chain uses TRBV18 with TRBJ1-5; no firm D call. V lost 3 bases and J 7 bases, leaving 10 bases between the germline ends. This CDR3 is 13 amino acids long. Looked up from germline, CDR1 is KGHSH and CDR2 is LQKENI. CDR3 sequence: CASSPGREQPQHF. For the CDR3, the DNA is TGTGCCAGCTCACCTGGGCGGGAGCAGCCCCAGCATTTT.

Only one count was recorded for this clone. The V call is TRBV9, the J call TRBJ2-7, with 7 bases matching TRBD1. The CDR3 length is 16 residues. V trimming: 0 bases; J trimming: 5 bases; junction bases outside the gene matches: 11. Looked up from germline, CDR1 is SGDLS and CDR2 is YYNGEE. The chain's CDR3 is CASSVGAGRDRDEQYF. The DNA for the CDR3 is TGTGCCAGCAGCGTAGGGGCGGGTCGGGACAGAGACGAGCAGTACTTC.

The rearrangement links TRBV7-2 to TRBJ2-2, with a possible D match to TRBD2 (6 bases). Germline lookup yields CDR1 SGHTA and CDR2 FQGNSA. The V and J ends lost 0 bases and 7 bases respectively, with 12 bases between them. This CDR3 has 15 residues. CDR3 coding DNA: TGTGCCAGCAGCTTAGCTAGGGGCGGGGTCGGGGAGCTGTTTTTT. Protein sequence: CASSLARGGVGELFF.